This T cell receptor beta chain was found in a study of OX40 agonist ivuxolimab in advanced cancers. For the study at large: Eligibility admitted prior anti-PD-1, anti-PD-L1 or anti-CTLA-4 therapy; 40% to 50% had some.

From germline, CDR1 is KGHSH and CDR2 LQKENI. CDR3 length: 17 amino acids. Trimming removed 2 bases at V and 0 bases at J, with 14 bases between. Data came from immunoSEQ multiplex PCR; TCRdb stores just in-frame clones and leaves some out. The sample lists 50,000 to 70,000 clones; 80% to 85% were seen once. The V and J genes are TRBV18 and TRBJ1-5, with D unresolved. The TCR was taken from an adult with an advanced solid tumor such as melanoma, head and neck, liver or kidney cancer. Sequenced here: CD4+ or CD8+ T cells sorted from blood, sampled in a trial of the OX40 agonist ivuxolimab. CDR3 region: CASSPSSREYSNQPQHF. CDR3 in DNA: TGTGCCAGCTCACCATCCTCTCGGGAGTATAGCAATCAGCCCCAGCATTTT. The whole variable domain, remainder taken from reference TRBV18 and TRBJ1-5, is NAGVMQNPRHLVRRRGQEARLRCSPMKGHSHVYWYRQLPEEGLKFMVYLQKENIIDESGMPKERFSAEFPKEGPSILRIQQVVRGDSAAYFCASSPSSREYSNQPQHFGDGTRLSIL.